Included here is one T cell receptor (beta chain) sequence, with context. The data are from a study of T cell responses to AZD1222 COVID-19 vaccine. Trimming stripped 3 bases from V and 7 bases from J, with 10 bases between. From germline, CDR1 is KGHSH and CDR2 LQKENI. The CDR3 loop spans 14 amino acids. Generated by immunoSEQ multiplex PCR, the TCRdb table keeps only in-frame clones and is missing some. Of more than 70,000 clones listed, 86% are singletons. This receptor was taken from an adult in good health. Sample: peripheral blood, taken on day 0 of AZD1222 vaccination. V gene TRBV18 combines with J gene TRBJ1-6, with D perhaps matching TRBD1 (6 bases). In DNA form, the CDR3 reads TGTGCCAGCTCACCGGACAGTATGAATTCACCCCTCCACTTT. This sequence encodes CASSPDSMNSPLHF.